Presented here are 23 T cell receptor beta chains from one specimen sequenced in a study of T-cell reconstitution after alpha-beta-depleted transplantation in children. Unique molecular identifiers were used to barcode this TCRbeta library. A single record per CDR3 protein comes from TCRdb applying MiXCR to the PCR reads. Of hundreds of thousands of distinct CDR3 sequences detected, 13% appear once; the ten largest clones hold 2% to 2.5%. The starting material was PBMCs, mostly from graft donor cells, obtained 360 days after TCRalphabeta/CD19-depleted stem cell transplant. The receptors derive from a male patient between 10 and 17 years old who had a stem cell transplant for acute myeloid leukemia, so the T cells may come from the graft donor.

This clonotype was seen many times. The chain joins TRBV14 to TRBJ2-3, with D hard to call. Germline V CDR1 and CDR2: SGHDN, FVKESK. CDR3 length: 16 residues. Trimming took 4 bases from V and 0 from J, leaving 14 bases between them. The CDR3 region has the DNA TGTGCCAGCAGCCTAACCGACGGTTCTAGCACAGATACGCAGTATTTT. Protein: CASSLTDGSSTDTQYF.

The J gene is TRBJ2-6, the V gene TRBV5-2; the table calls TRBD1, which could not be checked here. TRBV5-2 is a documented pseudogene. This CDR3 comprises 18 residues. The CDR3 loop is CASTRPDRGRSGANVLTF. In DNA, the CDR3 is TGTGCCAGCACCAGACCCGACAGGGGCCGCTCTGGGGCCAACGTCCTGACTTTC.

The chain carries TRBV7-3 and TRBJ2-7; the match to TRBD2 covers 7 bases. The J segment lost 0 bases and the V segment lost 1 base, leaving 3 bases of the junction unmatched. This CDR3 region has 15 residues. Germline CDR1 and CDR2: SGHTA and FQGTGA. The CDR3 DNA reads TGTGCCAGCAGCTTAATGAGCGGGATCTCCTACGAGCAGTACTTC. This translates into CASSLMSGISYEQYF.

The chain joins TRBV5-1 to TRBJ2-3; TRBD2 aligns across 7 bases. The CDR3 covers 14 residues. The junction had 3 bases not matched to a gene; V was cut back by 1 base and J by 4 bases. CDR1 and CDR2 from the germline V gene are SGHRS and YFSETQ. The CDR3, as DNA: TGCGCCAGCAGCTTGACAGCGGGGCCAGATACGCAGTATTTT. As protein: CASSLTAGPDTQYF.

V is TRBV30 and J is TRBJ2-7; the match to TRBD2 covers 9 bases. Germline lookup yields CDR1 GTSNPN and CDR2 SVGIG (reference sequence). With 1 base clipped from V and 4 bases from J, the junction kept 2 bases outside the gene matches. CDR3 length: 13 residues. The CDR3 nucleotides are TGTGCCTGGAGTGAACTAGCGGGTTACGAGCAGTACTTC. Amino acids: CAWSELAGYEQYF.

This clonotype was counted only a few times. This CDR3 reads CASSLPRTSGTTDTQYF. The DNA of the CDR3 is TGTGCCAGCAGTTTACCCCGGACTAGCGGGACTACAGATACGCAGTATTTT. The genes are TRBV28 and TRBJ2-3; 12 positions match TRBD2. J gave up 3 bases and V 2 bases, and 6 bases lay outside the gene matches. CDR1 is MDHEN, CDR2 SYDVKM, per germline. This CDR3 spans 17 amino acids.

In its sample, this clonotype was seen many times. V usage is TRBV7-3 and J usage is TRBJ2-1; 8 bases agree with TRBD2. Germline lookup yields CDR1 SGHTA and CDR2 FQGTGA. CDR3 length: 16 amino acids. With V trimmed by 2 bases and J by 5 bases, 8 bases remained unmatched. This CDR3 is CASSLLGGRWNNEQFF. CDR3 DNA: TGTGCCAGCAGCTTACTGGGCGGGAGGTGGAACAATGAGCAGTTCTTC.

This clonotype was seen at least ten times. The chain is built from TRBV6-1 and TRBJ2-1; 11 bases line up with TRBD2. The V gene's germline CDR1 is MNHNS and CDR2 SASEGT. Trimming at V came to 6 bases and at J to 4 bases, leaving 8 bases not matched to a gene. This CDR3 is 16 amino acids long. CDR3 amino acids: CASSPRLAGSYNEQFF. DNA for the CDR3: TGTGCCAGCAGCCCGAGACTAGCGGGATCGTACAATGAGCAGTTCTTC.

A word on this clonotype: As the CDR3 is not closed by the conserved phenylalanine or tryptophan, this likely results from a read error. V and J are TRBV28 and TRBJ2-7, with D possibly being TRBD2 (5 bases). CDR1 is MDHEN, CDR2 SYDVKM, per germline. This CDR3 is 14 amino acids long. Trimming pared 6 bases from V and 4 bases from J, leaving 16 bases between. The CDR3: CASSRTGPLYEQYY. DNA of the CDR3: TGTGCCAGCAGCAGGACTGGTCCGTTGTACGAGCAGTACTAC.

CDR3 in amino acids: CARGVRDKSGEQYF. The CDR3 region has the DNA TGTGCCAGGGGGGTCCGGGACAAGTCGGGCGAGCAGTACTTC. This chain connects TRBV25-1 to TRBJ2-7; possible D gene TRBD1, 6 bases. This CDR3 spans 14 amino acids. V was cut by 9 bases and J by 6 bases, with 21 bases left in between. The germline gives CDR1 MGHDK, CDR2 SYGVNS.

This clonotype has a handful of counts. The rearrangement joins TRBV24-1 to TRBJ2-1; D call uncertain. V dropped 11 bases and J dropped 0 bases, with 13 bases sitting between them. Germline-derived CDR1 and CDR2 are KGHDR and SFDVKD. The CDR3 spans 14 residues. Here the CDR3 reads CARGSRNSYNEQFF. In DNA, the CDR3 is TGTGCCAGGGGTAGCAGAAACTCCTACAATGAGCAGTTCTTC.

This clonotype turned up a few times. This sequence joins TRBV7-2 and TRBJ2-1; TRBD2 aligns across 10 bases. The CDR3 covers 17 residues. Germline CDR1 is SGHTA and CDR2 is FQGNSA. J gave up 2 bases and V 5 bases, and 9 bases lay outside the gene matches. Here the CDR3 reads CASSPRTSGFTYNEQFF. DNA for the CDR3: TGTGCCAGCAGCCCCCGGACTAGCGGTTTTACCTACAATGAGCAGTTCTTC.

The rearrangement links TRBV27 to TRBJ1-5; D remains ambiguous. V was clipped by 0 bases and J by 5 bases, with 8 bases between them. The CDR3 has 14 residues. CDR1 and CDR2 from the germline V gene are MNHEY and SMNVEV (reference sequence). CDR3 nucleotides: TGTGCCAGCAGTTTATCGTACGGGGATCAGCCCCAGCATTTT. This gives the protein CASSLSYGDQPQHF.

This rearrangement joins TRBV20-1 to TRBJ2-3; 7 nucleotides agree with TRBD1. This CDR3 spans 15 amino acids. Losses at the gene ends were 3 bases for V and 2 bases for J; bases not matched to a gene: 8. Looked up from germline, CDR1 is DFQATT and CDR2 is SNEGSKA (reference sequence). CDR3 in DNA: TGCAGTGCTAGTTTGTATACAGGGGTCACAGATACGCAGTATTTT. This gives the protein CSASLYTGVTDTQYF.

This clonotype was found a few times. The rearrangement joins TRBV5-6 to TRBJ2-3, with 8 nucleotides matching TRBD2. Unmatched junction bases numbered 8, after V lost 1 base and J lost 4 bases. Germline-derived CDR1 and CDR2 are SGHDT and YYEEEE. The CDR3 has 16 residues. CDR3 DNA sequence: TGTGCCAGCAGCTTGTGGGGTAGCGGGATATCAGATACGCAGTATTTT. Its translation: CASSLWGSGISDTQYF.

This chain connects TRBV20-1 to TRBJ2-7; tentatively, D is TRBD2 (5 bases). CDR1 is DFQATT and CDR2 is SNEGSKA in the germline V gene (reference sequence). There are 14 residues in the CDR3. V lost 6 bases, J lost 0 bases, and 15 bases lay in between. Written as DNA, the CDR3 is TGCAGTGCCACGGACTTCTCGAGCTCCTACGAGCAGTACTTC. Protein: CSATDFSSSYEQYF.

This clonotype was observed at least ten times. The V gene is TRBV20-1, the J gene TRBJ2-7; 14 bases agree with TRBD2. The CDR3 loop spans 16 amino acids. The V segment lost 6 bases and the J segment 2 bases; nucleotides outside the gene matches: 9. Per germline, CDR1 DFQATT and CDR2 SNEGSKA (reference sequence). This CDR3 reads CSAHNRLAGGTYEQYF. The CDR3 nucleotides are TGCAGTGCCCATAACCGACTAGCGGGAGGGACCTACGAGCAGTACTTC.

The CDR3 DNA follows: TGCAGCGTTACCGGGGATGACAGGGGGTCCTACGAGCAGTACTTC. It codes for CSVTGDDRGSYEQYF. The V gene is TRBV29-1, the J gene TRBJ2-7, with TRBD1 matching over 9 bases. The CDR3 loop spans 15 amino acids. The germline V gene encodes CDR1 SQVTM and CDR2 ANQGSEA. The V and J ends lost 5 bases and 1 base, in that order; junction bases with no gene match: 9.

This clonotype has more than one count but fewer than ten. The rearrangement joins TRBV10-3 to TRBJ2-2; D may correspond to TRBD1 or TRBD2 (5 bases each). The V end lost 6 bases, the J end lost 8 bases, and 13 bases lay between the germline ends. Germline-derived CDR1 and CDR2 are ENHRY and SYGVKD. The CDR3 consists of 13 residues. CDR3 in amino acids: CAISGLAGGELFF. CDR3 DNA sequence: TGTGCCATCAGCGGTCTAGCAGGGGGGGAGCTGTTTTTT.

This clonotype was observed at least ten times. The rearrangement joins TRBV12-3 or TRBV12-4 to TRBJ2-1; D is perhaps TRBD1 (6 bases). Trimming took off 6 bases at V and 6 bases at J, with 18 bases between the two ends. This CDR3 is 15 amino acids long. The CDR3 DNA sequence: TGTGCCAGCAGCCGCAGCGGACAGATATTCAATGAGCAGTTCTTC. Its translation is CASSRSGQIFNEQFF.

This clonotype has only a few counts. The chain has TRBV7-9 and TRBJ1-5; D gene ambiguous. The V end lost 1 base, the J end lost 7 bases, and 5 bases lay between the germline ends. CDR3 length: 12 residues. The germline V gene has CDR1 SEHNR and CDR2 FQNEAQ (reference sequence). The CDR3 protein is CASSLDLQPQHF. The CDR3 DNA reads as TGTGCCAGCAGCTTAGACCTACAGCCCCAGCATTTT.

This clonotype was counted only a few times. The rearrangement uses TRBV20-1 and TRBJ2-7; TRBD2 is a possible D gene (5 bases). V was trimmed by 3 bases and J by 7 bases, leaving 25 bases between them. The CDR3 length is 16 residues. Germline V gene data show CDR1 as DFQATT and CDR2 as SNEGSKA (reference sequence). CDR3 DNA: TGCAGTGCTAGTTTTTCGAGGGATCCCTATTCTAAGGAGCAGTACTTC. This translates into CSASFSRDPYSKEQYF.

There are a few counts of this clonotype. The V gene is TRBV4-2, the J gene TRBJ1-2; no firm D call. This CDR3 contains 14 residues. Trimming pared 0 bases from V and 5 bases from J, leaving 10 bases between. Germline V gene lookup returns CDR1 LGHNA and CDR2 YNFKEQ. Here the CDR3 DNA reads TGTGCCAGCAGCCAAGATGGAGCTGAATATGGCTACACCTTC. Protein sequence: CASSQDGAEYGYTF.